Shown below are 28 T cell receptor beta chains from a single sample sequenced in a study of shared clonotypes between healthy human individuals. Terminally differentiated effector memory CD45RA+ cells were excluded from the naive CD8 cells, which were CD45RO-negative and positively selected for CCR7. Generated by immunoSEQ multiplex PCR, the TCRdb table keeps only in-frame clones and is missing some. The sample consists of hundreds of thousands of clones, 95% of them appearing once. Sequenced: naive CD8+ T cells sorted from blood. These TCRs come from a woman in her twenties or thirties in good health.

The genes are TRBV2 and TRBJ2-2; 10 bases fit TRBD2. CDR1 is SNHLY, CDR2 FYNNEI, per germline. The J segment lost 4 bases and the V segment lost 8 bases, leaving 10 bases of the junction unmatched. CDR3 length equals 16 residues. CDR3 amino acids: CASGSGLAGVTGELFF. Here the CDR3 DNA reads TGTGCCAGCGGGTCGGGGCTAGCGGGAGTCACCGGGGAGCTGTTTTTT.

The chain joins TRBV13 to TRBJ2-7, with a weak D call TRBD2 (6 bases). With 5 bases removed from V and 5 bases from J, the gap between germline ends came to 25 bases. The CDR3 extends over 17 amino acids. The germline V gene has CDR1 PRHDT and CDR2 FYEKMQ (reference sequence). DNA of the CDR3: TGTGCCAGCAGCCATCCAGAGGGCGGGACCCTAACCCACGAGCAGTACTTC. Its translation is CASSHPEGGTLTHEQYF.

The rearrangement joins TRBV11-2 to TRBJ2-3; 8 nucleotides agree with TRBD2. The CDR3 spans 16 residues. With 4 bases clipped from V and 2 bases from J, the junction kept 8 bases outside the gene matches. Germline assignment: CDR1 SGHAT and CDR2 FQNNGV. The CDR3, as DNA: TGTGCCAGCAGCTCCCGGACTAGCTTAGACACAGATACGCAGTATTTT. This sequence encodes CASSSRTSLDTDTQYF. Together with reference TRBV11-2 and TRBJ2-3, the CDR3 gives the full variable domain: EAGVAQSPRYKIIEKRQSVAFWCNPISGHATLYWYQQILGQGPKLLIQFQNNGVVDDSQLPKDRFSAERLKGVDSTLKIQPAKLEDSAVYLCASSSRTSLDTDTQYFGPGTRLTVL.

The chain couples TRBV21-1 to TRBJ2-7; the DNA was not used to check the table's D call, TRBD2. TRBV21-1 is a recognized pseudogene. This CDR3 spans 15 amino acids. CDR3 residues: CASSKGSSGRDEQYF. The DNA for the CDR3 is TGTGCCAGCAGCAAAGGGTCTTCGGGGAGGGACGAGCAGTACTTC.

This clone appeared a single time. The chain recombines TRBV2 with TRBJ2-2; 15 bases are a match to TRBD2. The CDR3 sequence is 18 residues long. Germline V CDR1 and CDR2: SNHLY, FYNNEI. V trimming: 4 bases; J trimming: 4 bases; junction bases outside the gene matches: 7. The CDR3 DNA reads as TGTGCCAGCAGTGTTAGAGGACTAGCGGGAGGGCCCACCGGGGAGCTGTTTTTT. This codes for CASSVRGLAGGPTGELFF.

V gene TRBV28 combines with J gene TRBJ2-1; maybe TRBD1 (6 bases). The CDR3 has 15 residues. Germline CDR1 reads MDHEN; CDR2 reads SYDVKM. With 1 base removed from V and 6 bases from J, the gap between germline ends came to 13 bases. The CDR3 here is CASSLLQGRGNEQFF. CDR3 coding DNA: TGTGCCAGCAGTTTATTACAGGGTAGGGGCAATGAGCAGTTCTTC. Based on the CDR3 plus reference TRBV28 and TRBJ2-1, the full variable domain is DVKVTQSSRYLVKRTGEKVFLECVQDMDHENMFWYRQDPGLGLRLIYFSYDVKMKEKGDIPEGYSVSREKKERFSLILESASTNQTSMYLCASSLLQGRGNEQFFGPGTRLTVL.

V gene TRBV19 combines with J gene TRBJ1-3, with D maybe TRBD1 (6 bases). Germline CDR1 reads LNHDA; CDR2 reads SQIVND (reference sequence). Trimming cost V 5 bases and J 2 bases, with 10 bases left between them. This CDR3 comprises 14 residues. As DNA, the CDR3 is TGTGCCAGTAGTTACAGGGAAACTGGAAACACCATATATTTT. Protein: CASSYRETGNTIYF.

This clone was picked up one time. This chain joins TRBV15 and TRBJ1-5; D ambiguous. CDR3 length: 14 residues. Trimming removed 0 bases from V and 9 bases from J, with 12 bases in between. Looked up from germline, CDR1 is LNHNV and CDR2 is YYDKDF (reference sequence). In DNA form, the CDR3 reads TGTGCCACCAGCAGAGATCGGGGTGCTCGGCCCCAGCATTTT. Translated, it gives CATSRDRGARPQHF. Complete variable domain (other parts from reference TRBV15 and TRBJ1-5): DAMVIQNPRYQVTQFGKPVTLSCSQTLNHNVMYWYQQKSSQAPKLLFHYYDKDFNNEADTPDNFQSRRPNTSFCFLDIRSPGLGDTAMYLCATSRDRGARPQHFGDGTRLSIL.

J is TRBJ2-7 and V is TRBV13, with 11 bases lining up with TRBD2. The length of the CDR3 is 15 residues. Germline CDR1 reads PRHDT; CDR2 reads FYEKMQ (reference sequence). The V gene end was trimmed by 5 bases and the J gene end by 2 bases; junction bases not matched to a gene: 5. For the CDR3, the DNA is TGTGCCAGCAGCCTTACTAGCGGGGGCCCCTACGAGCAGTACTTC. This sequence encodes CASSLTSGGPYEQYF.

The V call is TRBV21-1, the J call TRBJ2-2; the table's D call of TRBD1 was not tested on the DNA. TRBV21-1 is a pseudogene. The CDR3 runs 20 residues. Here the CDR3 reads CASSKGQRRTGGRYTGELFF. DNA for the CDR3: TGTGCCAGCAGCAAAGGTCAAAGGAGAACAGGGGGTCGGTACACCGGGGAGCTGTTTTTT.

This chain joins TRBV2 and TRBJ2-7; D is possibly TRBD1 or TRBD2 (6 bases each). CDR1 and CDR2 from the germline V gene are SNHLY and FYNNEI. Trimming removed 1 base from V and 2 bases from J, with 12 bases in between. This CDR3 comprises 15 residues. For the CDR3, the DNA is TGTGCCAGCAGTGAAGGCGGGACACCTACCTACGAGCAGTACTTC. This sequence encodes CASSEGGTPTYEQYF.

This clone was counted once. The gene calls are TRBV7-9 and TRBJ2-3, with 11 bases fitting TRBD2. The CDR3 has 16 residues. Trimming removed 5 bases from V and 4 bases from J; junction bases left unmatched: 8. Germline CDR1 is SEHNR and CDR2 is FQNEAQ (reference sequence). CDR3 region: CASSEGSGRAPDTQYF. The CDR3 DNA is TGTGCCAGCAGCGAGGGTAGCGGGAGGGCCCCAGATACGCAGTATTTT.

The chain uses TRBV4-1 and TRBJ2-5; D is undetermined. Trimming removed 0 bases from V and 3 bases from J, with 14 bases in between. This CDR3 is 16 amino acids long. The germline V gene encodes CDR1 MGHRA and CDR2 YSYEKL. CDR3 amino acids: CASSQDRTAAKETQYF. The CDR3 DNA reads TGCGCCAGCAGCCAAGATCGGACGGCTGCTAAAGAGACCCAGTACTTC.

The chain joins TRBV29-1 to TRBJ2-3; D possibly corresponds to TRBD2 (7 bases). This CDR3 region has 13 residues. The V and J ends lost 3 bases and 3 bases respectively, with 10 bases between them. Germline V CDR1 and CDR2: SQVTM, ANQGSEA. DNA for the CDR3: TGCAGCGTTGAGGGAGGGGGAACAGATACGCAGTATTTT. It yields the protein CSVEGGGTDTQYF.

V gene TRBV15 combines with J gene TRBJ2-1, with TRBD2 matching over 9 bases. This CDR3 has 16 amino acids. Germline values: CDR1 LNHNV, CDR2 YYDKDF (reference sequence). Losses at the gene ends were 4 bases for V and 7 bases for J; bases not matched to a gene: 11. CDR3 sequence (DNA): TGTGCCACCAGCACCAATCCGGGACTAGCCGGGAATGAGCAGTTCTTC. Protein: CATSTNPGLAGNEQFF.

The chain has TRBV19 and TRBJ1-5; 7 bases map to TRBD1. Losses at the gene ends were 9 bases for V and 0 bases for J; bases not matched to a gene: 8. This CDR3 is 15 amino acids long. Germline-derived CDR1 and CDR2 are LNHDA and SQIVND (reference sequence). The CDR3 region is CASRMGTVSNQPQHF. Here the CDR3 DNA reads TGTGCCAGCCGCATGGGGACAGTTAGCAATCAGCCCCAGCATTTT.

V is TRBV29-1 and J is TRBJ1-2; TRBD1 is a possible D gene (5 bases). The CDR3 loop spans 12 amino acids. Germline V gives CDR1 SQVTM, CDR2 ANQGSEA. V was shortened by 6 bases and J by 2 bases, with 10 bases between the two germline ends. This CDR3 reads CSVPGLNYGYTF. The CDR3 region has the DNA TGCAGCGTCCCGGGACTCAACTATGGCTACACCTTC. The variable domain in full, with the rest retrieved from reference TRBV29-1 and TRBJ1-2, is SAVISQKPSRDICQRGTSLTIQCQVDSQVTMMFWYRQQPGQSLTLIATANQGSEATYESGFVIDKFPISRPNLTFSTLTVSNMSPEDSSIYLCSVPGLNYGYTFGSGTRLTVV.

This clone appeared a single time. The chain is built from TRBV27 and TRBJ2-5, with 9 nucleotides matching TRBD1. V shed 8 bases, J shed 3 bases, and the junction held 10 bases outside the gene matches. In germline, CDR1 is MNHEY, CDR2 SMNVEV (reference sequence). The CDR3 runs 15 residues. The CDR3 loop reads CASGGQGSIKETQYF. The CDR3 DNA is TGTGCCAGCGGGGGACAGGGTAGCATCAAAGAGACCCAGTACTTC.

The chain recombines TRBV6-1 with TRBJ2-7; 7 bases align to TRBD2. Per germline, CDR1 MNHNS and CDR2 SASEGT. The ends lost 0 bases at V and 5 bases at J; junction bases unmatched: 4. This CDR3 has 14 residues. CDR3 nucleotides: TGTGCCAGCAGTGAAGCGGGGGGGAGTAACGAGCAGTACTTC. It encodes CASSEAGGSNEQYF.

V gene TRBV2 combines with J gene TRBJ1-1; D may be TRBD1 (6 bases). Germline loops: CDR1 SNHLY, CDR2 FYNNEI. The CDR3 runs to 12 residues. V dropped 10 bases and J dropped 6 bases, with 15 bases sitting between them. The CDR3 DNA follows: TGTGCCATCCTGGGGGGGGGCTCTGAAGCTTTCTTT. Residues: CAILGGGSEAFF.

Here the CDR3 reads CASSVRGGLLEQFF. CDR3 DNA: TGTGCCAGCAGTGTCAGGGGAGGCCTGCTTGAGCAGTTCTTC. The rearrangement links TRBV25-1 to TRBJ2-1; D possibly matches TRBD1 or TRBD2 (6 bases each). V was pared by 4 bases and J by 9 bases, with 16 bases between. Germline loops: CDR1 MGHDK, CDR2 SYGVNS. CDR3 length: 14 amino acids.

This sequence joins TRBV6-5 and TRBJ2-7; D is uncertain. The CDR3 loop spans 14 amino acids. Looked up from germline, CDR1 is MNHEY and CDR2 is SVGAGI. Trimming shortened V by 4 bases and J by 2 bases, and 12 bases separated the two germline ends. For the CDR3, the DNA is TGTGCCAGCAGTTTGGTTATCGCTCCCTACGAGCAGTACTTC. Residues: CASSLVIAPYEQYF.

This chain joins TRBV10-3 and TRBJ2-3, with a weak D call TRBD2 (5 bases). CDR1 and CDR2 from the germline V gene are ENHRY and SYGVKD. V was cut by 8 bases and J by 1 base, with 13 bases left in between. The CDR3 runs to 14 residues. Here the CDR3 DNA reads TGTGCCATCGCCACTAGTCATCGCACAGATACGCAGTATTTT. Encoded protein: CAIATSHRTDTQYF.

The J gene is TRBJ2-1, the V gene TRBV11-2; tentative D call: TRBD1 (5 bases). Trimming removed 2 bases at V and 7 bases at J, with 21 bases between. Germline loops: CDR1 SGHAT, CDR2 FQNNGV. The CDR3 runs to 17 residues. CDR3 in amino acids: CASSLKGIRSSGNEQFF. DNA for the CDR3: TGTGCCAGCAGCTTAAAGGGGATCCGATCATCAGGGAATGAGCAGTTCTTC.

The chain is built from TRBV25-1 and TRBJ1-1; 10 bases fit TRBD1. After removal of 5 bases from V and 3 bases from J, the junction contained 6 bases not matched to a gene. CDR3 length: 15 residues. Germline V gene sequence: CDR1 MGHDK, CDR2 SYGVNS. DNA for the CDR3: TGTGCCAGCAGTCGGAGGGACAGGGGTGACACTGAAGCTTTCTTT. It is translated as CASSRRDRGDTEAFF.

The chain couples TRBV10-2 to TRBJ2-2; tentatively, D is TRBD2 (5 bases). This CDR3 contains 13 residues. Per the germline V gene, CDR1 is WSHSY and CDR2 is SAAADI. The germline V and J ends were trimmed by 2 bases and 4 bases, with 5 bases remaining between them. As DNA, the CDR3 is TGCGCCAGCAGTGAGGCGGGCACCGGGGAGCTGTTTTTT. Its translation: CASSEAGTGELFF.

This rearrangement joins TRBV27 to TRBJ1-1, with TRBD1 as a possible D gene (6 bases). V was clipped by 4 bases and J by 3 bases, with 18 bases between them. There are 16 residues in the CDR3. CDR1 is MNHEY and CDR2 is SMNVEV in the germline V gene (reference sequence). This CDR3 reads CASSSGPGAGYTEAFF. The CDR3 DNA reads TGTGCCAGCAGTTCCGGCCCAGGGGCTGGGTACACTGAAGCTTTCTTT.

The chain carries TRBV5-1 and TRBJ2-5, with D tentatively TRBD1 (5 bases). Trimming removed 0 bases from V and 2 bases from J, with 5 bases in between. The CDR3 has 13 amino acids. The germline gives CDR1 SGHRS, CDR2 YFSETQ. CDR3 sequence reads: CASSLGQQETQYF. CDR3 coding DNA: TGCGCCAGCAGCTTGGGACAGCAAGAGACCCAGTACTTC.